A single sample is the source of the 2 T cell receptor beta chains below, sequenced in a study of blood T cells in healthy people across ages (dated by TCRdb to about 2015). Library preparation employed 5' RACE. Sequencing used an Illumina HiSeq 2500. The second PCR ran for about 6 to 12 cycles and used a J-beta primer mix along with a sample-barcoded 5' primer. TCRdb reprocessed the public reads (quality trimming at Q25 with fastp, clone calling with MiXCR) and kept in-frame beta chains. Rows are combined by CDR3 protein, so each entry shows the most common genes and DNA. The sample table holds more than 700,000 distinct CDR3 sequences, of which approximately 53% were seen once. The leading ten clones occupy 40% to 50% of the sample. Input material: blood. These receptors were collected from a man older than 75 in good health.

The chain combines TRBV7-8 with TRBJ1-5; TRBD1 aligns across 8 bases. There are 14 residues in the CDR3. CDR1 and CDR2 from the germline V gene are SGHVS and FQNEAQ. With 7 bases clipped from V and 5 bases from J, the junction kept 7 bases outside the gene matches. Here the CDR3 DNA reads TGTGCCAGCATCTTGGACAGGGCTGATCAGCCCCAGCATTTT. This translates into CASILDRADQPQHF.

This clonotype was observed a few times. The chain recombines TRBV18 with TRBJ2-4; a weak D match, TRBD1 (6 bases). The length of the CDR3 is 18 residues. Germline-derived CDR1 and CDR2 are KGHSH and LQKENI. Trimming removed 6 bases from V and 0 bases from J, with 21 bases in between. The CDR3 reads CASSPGRGDSLAKNIQYF. In DNA, the CDR3 is TGTGCCAGCTCCCCGGGCAGGGGAGACTCCTTAGCCAAAAACATTCAGTACTTC.